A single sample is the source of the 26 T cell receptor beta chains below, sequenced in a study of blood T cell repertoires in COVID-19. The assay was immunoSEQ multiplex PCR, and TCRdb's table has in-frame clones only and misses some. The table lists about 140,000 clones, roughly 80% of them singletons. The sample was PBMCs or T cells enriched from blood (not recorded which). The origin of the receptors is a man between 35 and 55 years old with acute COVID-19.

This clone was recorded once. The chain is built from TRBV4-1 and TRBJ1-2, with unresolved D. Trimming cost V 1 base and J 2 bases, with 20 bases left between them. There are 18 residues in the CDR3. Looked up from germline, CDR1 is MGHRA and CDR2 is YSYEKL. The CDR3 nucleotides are TGCGCCAGCAGCCAAGGGACTGTGACGGGATCCTTCAACTATGGCTACACCTTC. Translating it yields CASSQGTVTGSFNYGYTF.

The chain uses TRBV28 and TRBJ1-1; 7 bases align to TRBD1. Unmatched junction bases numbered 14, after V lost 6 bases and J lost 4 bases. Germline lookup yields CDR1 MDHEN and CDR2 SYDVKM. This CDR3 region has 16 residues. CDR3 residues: CASSPPLGGVFTEAFF. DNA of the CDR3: TGTGCCAGCAGCCCTCCGTTAGGGGGCGTTTTCACTGAAGCTTTCTTT.

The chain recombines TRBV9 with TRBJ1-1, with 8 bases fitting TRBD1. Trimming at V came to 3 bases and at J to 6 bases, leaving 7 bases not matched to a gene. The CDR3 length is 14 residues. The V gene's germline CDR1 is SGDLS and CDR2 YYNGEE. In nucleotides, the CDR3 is TGTGCCAGCAGCGCACCAGGGGGCGGGGCTGAAGCTTTCTTT. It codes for CASSAPGGGAEAFF.

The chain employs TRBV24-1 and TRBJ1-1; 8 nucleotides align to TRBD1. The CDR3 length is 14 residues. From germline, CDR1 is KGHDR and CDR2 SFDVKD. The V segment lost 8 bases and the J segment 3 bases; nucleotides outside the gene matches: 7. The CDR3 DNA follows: TGTGCCACCAAAAACAGGGGGTCGGACACTGAAGCTTTCTTT. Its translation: CATKNRGSDTEAFF.

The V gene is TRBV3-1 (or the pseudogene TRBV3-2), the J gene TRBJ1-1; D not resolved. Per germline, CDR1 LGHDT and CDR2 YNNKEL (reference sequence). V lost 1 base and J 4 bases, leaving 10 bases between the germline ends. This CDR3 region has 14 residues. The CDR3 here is CASSQGTGVTEAFF. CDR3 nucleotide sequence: TGTGCCAGCAGCCAAGGCACGGGAGTCACTGAAGCTTTCTTT.

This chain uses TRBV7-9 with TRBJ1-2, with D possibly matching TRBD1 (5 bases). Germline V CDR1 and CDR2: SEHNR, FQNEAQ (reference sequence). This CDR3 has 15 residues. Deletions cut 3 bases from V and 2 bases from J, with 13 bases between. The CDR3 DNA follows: TGTGCCAGCAGCTTGGCAGGGCGGATGAACTATGGCTACACCTTC. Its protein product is CASSLAGRMNYGYTF.

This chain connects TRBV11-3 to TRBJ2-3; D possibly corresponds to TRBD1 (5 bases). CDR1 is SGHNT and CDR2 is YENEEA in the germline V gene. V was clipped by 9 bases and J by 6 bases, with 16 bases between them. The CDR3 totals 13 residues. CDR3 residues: CARETVPRDTQYF. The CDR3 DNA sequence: TGTGCCAGGGAGACAGTCCCGAGGGATACGCAGTATTTT.

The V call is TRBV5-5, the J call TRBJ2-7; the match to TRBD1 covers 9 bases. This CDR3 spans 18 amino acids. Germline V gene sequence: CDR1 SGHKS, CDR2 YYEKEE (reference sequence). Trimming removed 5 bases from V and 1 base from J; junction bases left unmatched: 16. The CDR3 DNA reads TGTGCCAGCAGACTTCACCTCGTACCGGGACAGGGATCCTACGAGCAGTACTTC. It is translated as CASRLHLVPGQGSYEQYF. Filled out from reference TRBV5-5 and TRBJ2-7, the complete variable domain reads DAGVTQSPTHLIKTRGQQVTLRCSPISGHKSVSWYQQVLGQGPQFIFQYYEKEERGRGNFPDRFSARQFPNYSSELNVNALLLGDSALYLCASRLHLVPGQGSYEQYFGPGTRLTVT.

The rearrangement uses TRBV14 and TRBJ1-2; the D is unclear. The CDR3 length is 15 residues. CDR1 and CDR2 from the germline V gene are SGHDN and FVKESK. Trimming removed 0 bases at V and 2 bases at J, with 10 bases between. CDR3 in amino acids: CASSQDQAANYGYTF. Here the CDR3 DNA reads TGTGCCAGCAGCCAAGATCAGGCAGCCAACTATGGCTACACCTTC.

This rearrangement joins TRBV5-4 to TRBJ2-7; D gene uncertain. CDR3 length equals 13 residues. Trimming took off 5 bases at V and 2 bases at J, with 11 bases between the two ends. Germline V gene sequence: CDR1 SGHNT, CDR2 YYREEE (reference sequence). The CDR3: CASSFSKTYEQYF. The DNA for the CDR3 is TGTGCCAGCAGTTTCAGTAAGACCTACGAGCAGTACTTC. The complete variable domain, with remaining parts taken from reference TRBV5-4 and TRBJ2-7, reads ETGVTQSPTHLIKTRGQQVTLRCSSQSGHNTVSWYQQALGQGPQFIFQYYREEENGRGNFPPRFSGLQFPNYSSELNVNALELDDSALYLCASSFSKTYEQYFGPGTRLTVT.

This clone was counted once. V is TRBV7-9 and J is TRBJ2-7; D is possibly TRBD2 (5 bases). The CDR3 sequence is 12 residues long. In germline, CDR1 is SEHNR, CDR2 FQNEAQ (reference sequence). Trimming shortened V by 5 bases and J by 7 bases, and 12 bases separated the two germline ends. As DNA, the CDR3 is TGTGCCAGCAGCCCGAGGGAAGAGGAGCAGTACTTC. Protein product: CASSPREEEQYF. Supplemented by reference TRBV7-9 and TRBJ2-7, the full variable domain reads DTGVSQNPRHKITKRGQNVTFRCDPISEHNRLYWYRQTLGQGPEFLTYFQNEAQLEKSRLLSDRFSAERPKGSFSTLEIQRTEQGDSAMYLCASSPREEEQYFGPGTRLTVT.

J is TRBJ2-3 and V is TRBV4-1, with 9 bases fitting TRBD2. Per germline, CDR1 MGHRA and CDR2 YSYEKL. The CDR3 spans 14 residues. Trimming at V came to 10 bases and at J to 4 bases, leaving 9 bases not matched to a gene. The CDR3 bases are TGCGCCACAGCCCGGGGCGGGAGGGCAGATACGCAGTATTTT. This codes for CATARGGRADTQYF.

The CDR3: CASSLATGKAYEQYF. CDR3 nucleotides: TGCGCCAGCAGCTTGGCAACCGGGAAAGCCTACGAGCAGTACTTC. The chain combines TRBV5-1 with TRBJ2-7; TRBD2 is a possible D gene (5 bases). The CDR3 is 15 residues long. CDR1 and CDR2 (germline): SGHRS, YFSETQ. V shed 0 bases and J shed 2 bases, with 12 bases lying between them.

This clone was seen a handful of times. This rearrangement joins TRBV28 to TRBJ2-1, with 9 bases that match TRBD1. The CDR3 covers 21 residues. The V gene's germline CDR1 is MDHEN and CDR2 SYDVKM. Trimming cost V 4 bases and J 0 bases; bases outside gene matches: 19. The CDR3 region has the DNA TGTGCCAGCAGTTCCCCCTGGACAGGGGACCTTTTTACCAGCTCCTACAATGAGCAGTTCTTC. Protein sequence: CASSSPWTGDLFTSSYNEQFF.

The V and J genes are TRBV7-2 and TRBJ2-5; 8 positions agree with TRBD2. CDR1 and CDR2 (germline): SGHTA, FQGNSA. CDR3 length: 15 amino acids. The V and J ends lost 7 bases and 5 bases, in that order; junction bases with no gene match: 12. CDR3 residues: CASTASGGRMETQYF. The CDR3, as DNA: TGTGCCAGCACCGCAAGCGGGGGTAGGATGGAGACCCAGTACTTC.

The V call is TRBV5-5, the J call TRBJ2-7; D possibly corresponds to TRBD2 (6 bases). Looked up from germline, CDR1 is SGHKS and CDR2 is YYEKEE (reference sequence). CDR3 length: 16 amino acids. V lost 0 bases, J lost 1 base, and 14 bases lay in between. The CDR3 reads CASSLVGGMTSYEQYF. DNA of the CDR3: TGTGCCAGCAGCTTGGTTGGCGGGATGACTTCCTACGAGCAGTACTTC.

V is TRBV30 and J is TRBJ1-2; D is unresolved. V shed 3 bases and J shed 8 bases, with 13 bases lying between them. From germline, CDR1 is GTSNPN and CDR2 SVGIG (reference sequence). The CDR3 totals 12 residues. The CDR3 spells CAWSGGQRGYTF. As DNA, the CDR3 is TGTGCCTGGAGCGGAGGGCAGCGGGGCTACACCTTC.

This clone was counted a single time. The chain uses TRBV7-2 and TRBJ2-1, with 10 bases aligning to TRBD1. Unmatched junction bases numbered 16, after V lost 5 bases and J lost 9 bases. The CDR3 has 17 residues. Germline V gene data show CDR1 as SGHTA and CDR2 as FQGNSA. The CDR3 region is CASSQSRGQGVGGEQFF. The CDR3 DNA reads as TGTGCCAGCAGCCAATCCCGAGGACAGGGGGTCGGGGGTGAGCAGTTCTTC. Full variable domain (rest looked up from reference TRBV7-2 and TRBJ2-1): GAGVSQSPSNKVTEKGKDVELRCDPISGHTALYWYRQSLGQGLEFLIYFQGNSAPDKSGLPSDRFSAERTGGSVSTLTIQRTQQEDSAVYLCASSQSRGQGVGGEQFFGPGTRLTVL.

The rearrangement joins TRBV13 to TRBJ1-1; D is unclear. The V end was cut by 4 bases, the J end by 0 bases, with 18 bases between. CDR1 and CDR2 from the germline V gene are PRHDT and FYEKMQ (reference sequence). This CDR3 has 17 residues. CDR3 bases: TGTGCCAGCAGCTCCTATTACTCAGGTAACTTGAACACTGAAGCTTTCTTT. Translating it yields CASSSYYSGNLNTEAFF.

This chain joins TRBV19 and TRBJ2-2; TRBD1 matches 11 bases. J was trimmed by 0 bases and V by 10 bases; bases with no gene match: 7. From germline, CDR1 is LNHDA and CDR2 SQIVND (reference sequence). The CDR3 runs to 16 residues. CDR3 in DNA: TGTGCCACCTCCGGACAGGGGGCTTCGAACACCGGGGAGCTGTTTTTT. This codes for CATSGQGASNTGELFF.

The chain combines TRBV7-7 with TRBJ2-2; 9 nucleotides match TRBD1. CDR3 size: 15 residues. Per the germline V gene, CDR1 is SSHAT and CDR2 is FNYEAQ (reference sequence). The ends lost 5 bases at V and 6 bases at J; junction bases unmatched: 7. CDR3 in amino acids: CASSRDRASPGELFF. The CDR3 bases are TGTGCCAGCAGCCGGGACAGGGCATCACCCGGGGAGCTGTTTTTT. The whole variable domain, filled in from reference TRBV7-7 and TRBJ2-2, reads GAGVSQSPRYKVTKRGQDVTLRCDPISSHATLYWYQQALGQGPEFLTYFNYEAQPDKSGLPSDRFSAERPEGSISTLTIQRTEQRDSAMYRCASSRDRASPGELFFGEGSRLTVL.

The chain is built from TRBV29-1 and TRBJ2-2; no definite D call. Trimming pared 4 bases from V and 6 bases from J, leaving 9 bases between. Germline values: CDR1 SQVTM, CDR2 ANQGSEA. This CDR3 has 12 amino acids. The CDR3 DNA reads TGCAGCGTTGCGTTGCCGGCCGGGGAGCTGTTTTTT. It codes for CSVALPAGELFF.

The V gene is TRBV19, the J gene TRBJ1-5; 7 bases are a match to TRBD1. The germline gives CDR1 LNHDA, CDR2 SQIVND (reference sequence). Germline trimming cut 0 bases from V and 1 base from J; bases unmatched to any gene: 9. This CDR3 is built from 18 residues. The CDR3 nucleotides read TGTGCCAGTAGTATAGATAGTCGACAGGGTTTAAGCAATCAGCCCCAGCATTTT. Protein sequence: CASSIDSRQGLSNQPQHF.

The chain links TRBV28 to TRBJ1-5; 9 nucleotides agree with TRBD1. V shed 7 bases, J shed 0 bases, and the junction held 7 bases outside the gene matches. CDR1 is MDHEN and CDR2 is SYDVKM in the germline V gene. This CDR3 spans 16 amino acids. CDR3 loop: CASTFGGQGSNQPQHF. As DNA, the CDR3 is TGTGCCAGCACCTTCGGGGGACAGGGTAGCAATCAGCCCCAGCATTTT.

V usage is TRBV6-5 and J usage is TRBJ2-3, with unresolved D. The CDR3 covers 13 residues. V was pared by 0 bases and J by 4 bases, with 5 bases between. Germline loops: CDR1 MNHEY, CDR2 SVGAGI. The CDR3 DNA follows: TGTGCCAGCAGTTACTCGAGGTCAGATACGCAGTATTTT. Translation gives CASSYSRSDTQYF.

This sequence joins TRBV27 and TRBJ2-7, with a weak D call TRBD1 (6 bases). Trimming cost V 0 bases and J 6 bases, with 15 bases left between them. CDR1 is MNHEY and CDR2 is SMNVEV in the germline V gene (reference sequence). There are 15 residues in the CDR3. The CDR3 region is CASSLSPVPRGEQYF. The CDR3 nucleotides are TGTGCCAGCAGTTTATCTCCAGTCCCCAGGGGCGAGCAGTACTTC.